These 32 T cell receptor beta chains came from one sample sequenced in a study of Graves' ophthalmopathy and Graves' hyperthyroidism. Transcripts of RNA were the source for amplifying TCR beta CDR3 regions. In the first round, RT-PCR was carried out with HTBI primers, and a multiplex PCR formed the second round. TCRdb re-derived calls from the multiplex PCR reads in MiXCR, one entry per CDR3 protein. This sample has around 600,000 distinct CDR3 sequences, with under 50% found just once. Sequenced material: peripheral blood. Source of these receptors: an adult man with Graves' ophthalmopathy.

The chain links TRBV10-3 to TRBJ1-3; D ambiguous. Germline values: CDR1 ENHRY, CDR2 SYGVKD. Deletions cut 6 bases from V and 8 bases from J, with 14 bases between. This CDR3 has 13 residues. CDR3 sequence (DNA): TGTGCCATCAGGGACGGCTATGGCTACACCATATATTTT. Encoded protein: CAIRDGYGYTIYF.

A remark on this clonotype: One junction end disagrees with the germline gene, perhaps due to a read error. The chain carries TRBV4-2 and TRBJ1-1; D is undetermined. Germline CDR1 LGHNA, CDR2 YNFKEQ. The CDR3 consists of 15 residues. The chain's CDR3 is CASSLTGSTNTEASF. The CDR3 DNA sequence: TGTGCCAGCAGCTTGACGGGAAGCACGAACACTGAAGCTTCCTTT.

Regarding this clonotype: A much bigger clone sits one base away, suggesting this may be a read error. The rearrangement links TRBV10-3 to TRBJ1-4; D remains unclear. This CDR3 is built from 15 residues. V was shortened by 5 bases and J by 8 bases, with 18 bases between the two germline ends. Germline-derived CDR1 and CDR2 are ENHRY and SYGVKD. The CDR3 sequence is CAISYSFVTQEKLFF. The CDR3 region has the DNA TGTGCCATCAGTTACTCGTTTGTCACCCAGGAAAAACTGTTTTTT.

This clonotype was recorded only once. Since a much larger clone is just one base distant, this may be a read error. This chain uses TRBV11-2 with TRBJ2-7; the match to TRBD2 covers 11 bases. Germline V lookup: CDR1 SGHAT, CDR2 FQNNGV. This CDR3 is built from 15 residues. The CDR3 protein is CAGSRGLAGRNEQYF. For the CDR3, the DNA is TGTGCCGGCAGCCGAGGACTAGCGGGTCGAAACGAGCAGTACTTC.

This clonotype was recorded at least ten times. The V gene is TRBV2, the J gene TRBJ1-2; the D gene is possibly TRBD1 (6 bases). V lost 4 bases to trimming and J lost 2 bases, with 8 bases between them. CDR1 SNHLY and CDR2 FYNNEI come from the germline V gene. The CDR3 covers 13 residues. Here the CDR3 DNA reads TGTGCCAGCAGTGGACAGGCAAACTATGGCTACACCTTC. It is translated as CASSGQANYGYTF.

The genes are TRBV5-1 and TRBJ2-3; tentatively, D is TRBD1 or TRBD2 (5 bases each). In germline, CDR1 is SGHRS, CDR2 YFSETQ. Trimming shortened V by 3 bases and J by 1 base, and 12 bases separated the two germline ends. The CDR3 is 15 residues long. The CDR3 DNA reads TGCGCCAGCAGCTACTGGGACGCCGGCACAGATACGCAGTATTTT. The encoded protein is CASSYWDAGTDTQYF.

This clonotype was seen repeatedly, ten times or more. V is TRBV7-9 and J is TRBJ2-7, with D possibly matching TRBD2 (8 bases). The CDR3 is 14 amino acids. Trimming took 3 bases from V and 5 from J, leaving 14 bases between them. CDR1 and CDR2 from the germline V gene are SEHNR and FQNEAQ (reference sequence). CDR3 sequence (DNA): TGTGCCAGCAGCTTTAGCGGGACAGTGGACGAGCAGTACTTC. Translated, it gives CASSFSGTVDEQYF.

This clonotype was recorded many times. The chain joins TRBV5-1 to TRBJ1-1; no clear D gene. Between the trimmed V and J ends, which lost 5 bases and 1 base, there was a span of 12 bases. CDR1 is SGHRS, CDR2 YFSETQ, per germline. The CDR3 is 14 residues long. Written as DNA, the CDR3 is TGCGCCAGCAGACCCGGGCCACAGAACACTGAAGCTTTCTTT. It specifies CASRPGPQNTEAFF.

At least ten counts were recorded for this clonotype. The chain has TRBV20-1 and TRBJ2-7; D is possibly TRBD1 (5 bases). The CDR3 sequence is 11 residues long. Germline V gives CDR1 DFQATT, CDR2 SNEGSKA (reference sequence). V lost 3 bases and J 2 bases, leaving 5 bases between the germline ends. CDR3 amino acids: CSARTAYEQYF. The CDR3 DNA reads TGCAGTGCTAGGACAGCCTACGAGCAGTACTTC.

CDR3 nucleotides: TGTGCCAGCAGCAACAAACGGACCAGCACAGATACGCAGTATTTT. It specifies CASSNKRTSTDTQYF. This chain joins TRBV7-2 and TRBJ2-3; D is undetermined. With 5 bases removed from V and 0 bases from J, the gap between germline ends came to 12 bases. Looked up from germline, CDR1 is SGHTA and CDR2 is FQGNSA. The CDR3 is 15 residues long.

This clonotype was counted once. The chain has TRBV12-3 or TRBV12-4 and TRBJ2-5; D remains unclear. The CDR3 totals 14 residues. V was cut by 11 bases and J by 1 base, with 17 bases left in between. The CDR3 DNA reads TGTGCCCGTAGTTTTGTGAGATTCCAAGAGACCCAGTACTTC. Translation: CARSFVRFQETQYF.

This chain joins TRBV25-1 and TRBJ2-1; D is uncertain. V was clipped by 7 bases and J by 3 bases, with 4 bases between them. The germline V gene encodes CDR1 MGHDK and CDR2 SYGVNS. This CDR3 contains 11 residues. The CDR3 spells CASISYNEQFF. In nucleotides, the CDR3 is TGTGCCAGCATCAGCTACAATGAGCAGTTCTTC.

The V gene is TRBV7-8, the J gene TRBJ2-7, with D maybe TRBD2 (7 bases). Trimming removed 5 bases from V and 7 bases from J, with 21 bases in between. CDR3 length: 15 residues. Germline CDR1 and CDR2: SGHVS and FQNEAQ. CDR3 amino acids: CASSPGGGPPTEQYF. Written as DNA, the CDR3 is TGTGCCAGCAGCCCCGGCGGGGGCCCCCCCACTGAGCAGTACTTC.

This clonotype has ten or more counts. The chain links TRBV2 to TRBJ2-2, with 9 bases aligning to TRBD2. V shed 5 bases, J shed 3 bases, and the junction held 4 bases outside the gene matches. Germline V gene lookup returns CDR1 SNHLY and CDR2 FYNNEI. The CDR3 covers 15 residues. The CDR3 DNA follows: TGTGCCAGCAGTTCTAGCGGGGCACACACCGGGGAGCTGTTTTTT. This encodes CASSSSGAHTGELFF.

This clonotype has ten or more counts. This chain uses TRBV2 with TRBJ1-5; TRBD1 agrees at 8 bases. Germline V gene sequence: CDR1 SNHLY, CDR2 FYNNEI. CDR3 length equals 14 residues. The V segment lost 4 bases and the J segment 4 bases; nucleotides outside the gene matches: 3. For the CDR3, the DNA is TGTGCCAGCAGTGCGACAGGGGAGAATCAGCCCCAGCATTTT. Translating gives CASSATGENQPQHF.

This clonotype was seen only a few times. CDR3 sequence: CSTQTPDNYGYTF. The DNA of the CDR3 is TGCAGTACTCAGACGCCGGACAACTATGGCTACACCTTC. V is TRBV20-1 and J is TRBJ1-2; D unresolved. The CDR3 sequence is 13 residues long. Germline CDR1 DFQATT, CDR2 SNEGSKA (reference sequence). Trimming stripped 8 bases from V and 2 bases from J, with 15 bases between.

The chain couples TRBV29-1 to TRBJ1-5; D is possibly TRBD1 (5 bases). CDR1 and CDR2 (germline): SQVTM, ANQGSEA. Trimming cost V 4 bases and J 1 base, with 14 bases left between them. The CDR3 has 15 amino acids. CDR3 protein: CSVVLGGDSNQPQHF. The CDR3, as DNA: TGCAGCGTTGTGTTGGGTGGGGACAGCAATCAGCCCCAGCATTTT. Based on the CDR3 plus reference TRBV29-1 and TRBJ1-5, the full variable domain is SAVISQKPSRDICQRGTSLTIQCQVDSQVTMMFWYRQQPGQSLTLIATANQGSEATYESGFVIDKFPISRPNLTFSTLTVSNMSPEDSSIYLCSVVLGGDSNQPQHFGDGTRLSIL.

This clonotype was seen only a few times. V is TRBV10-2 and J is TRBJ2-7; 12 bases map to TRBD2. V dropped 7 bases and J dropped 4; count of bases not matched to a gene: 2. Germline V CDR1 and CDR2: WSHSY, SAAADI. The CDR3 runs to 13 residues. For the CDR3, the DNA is TGCGCCAGCATGACTAGCGGGGGTTACGAGCAGTACTTC. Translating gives CASMTSGGYEQYF.

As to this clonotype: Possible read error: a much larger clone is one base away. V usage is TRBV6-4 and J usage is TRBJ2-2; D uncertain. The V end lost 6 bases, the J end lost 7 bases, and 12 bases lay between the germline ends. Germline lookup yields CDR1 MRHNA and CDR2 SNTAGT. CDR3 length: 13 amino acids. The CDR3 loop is CASSQGPGGELFF. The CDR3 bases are TGTGCCAGCAGCCAAGGGCCGGGCGGGGAGCTGTTTTTT.

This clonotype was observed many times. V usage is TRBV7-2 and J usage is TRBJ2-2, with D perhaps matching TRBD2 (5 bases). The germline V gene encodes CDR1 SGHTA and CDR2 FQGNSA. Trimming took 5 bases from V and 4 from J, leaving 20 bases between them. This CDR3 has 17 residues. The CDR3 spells CASSPRSGITVTGELFF. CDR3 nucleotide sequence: TGTGCCAGCAGCCCGCGCTCCGGGATCACTGTCACCGGGGAGCTGTTTTTT.

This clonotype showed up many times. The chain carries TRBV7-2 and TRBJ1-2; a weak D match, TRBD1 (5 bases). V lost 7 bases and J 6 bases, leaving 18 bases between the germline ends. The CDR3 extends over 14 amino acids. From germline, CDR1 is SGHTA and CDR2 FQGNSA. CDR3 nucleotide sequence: TGTGCCAGCACCTCCATGGGGGGTACCAATGGCTACACCTTC. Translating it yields CASTSMGGTNGYTF.

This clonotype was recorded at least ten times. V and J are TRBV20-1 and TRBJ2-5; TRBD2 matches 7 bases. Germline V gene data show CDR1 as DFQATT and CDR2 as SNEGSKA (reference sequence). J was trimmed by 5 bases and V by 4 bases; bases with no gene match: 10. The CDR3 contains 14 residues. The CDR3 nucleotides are TGCAGTGCTACAGCGGGGTTTCCTCTCGAGACCCAGTACTTC. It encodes CSATAGFPLETQYF.

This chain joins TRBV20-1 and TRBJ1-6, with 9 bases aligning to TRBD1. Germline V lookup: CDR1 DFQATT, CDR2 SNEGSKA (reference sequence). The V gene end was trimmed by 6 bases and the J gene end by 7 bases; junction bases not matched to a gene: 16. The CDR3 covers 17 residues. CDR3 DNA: TGCAGTGCGACCGACAGGGGGGATCAGCCGTTCAATTCACCCCTCCACTTT. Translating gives CSATDRGDQPFNSPLHF.

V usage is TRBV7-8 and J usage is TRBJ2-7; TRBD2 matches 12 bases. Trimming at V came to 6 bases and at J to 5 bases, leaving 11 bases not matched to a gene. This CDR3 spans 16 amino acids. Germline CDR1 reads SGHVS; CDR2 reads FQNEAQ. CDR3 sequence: CASSARDLAGGHEQYF. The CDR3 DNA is TGTGCCAGCAGTGCTAGAGATCTAGCGGGAGGGCACGAGCAGTACTTC.

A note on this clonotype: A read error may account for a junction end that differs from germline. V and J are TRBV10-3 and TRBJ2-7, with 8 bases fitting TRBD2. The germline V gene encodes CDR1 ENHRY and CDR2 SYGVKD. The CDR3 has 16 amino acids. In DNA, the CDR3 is TGTGCCAGCAGTGAAATTAGCGGGGAAACTCACTACGAGCAGTACTTC. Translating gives CASSEISGETHYEQYF.

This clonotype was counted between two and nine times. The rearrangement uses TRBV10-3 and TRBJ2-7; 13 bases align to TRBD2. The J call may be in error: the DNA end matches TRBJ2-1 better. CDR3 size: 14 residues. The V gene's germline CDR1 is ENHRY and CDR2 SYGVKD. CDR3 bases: TGTGCCATCAGTGAACTAGCGGGAGGGACTGAGCAGTTCTTC. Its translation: CAISELAGGTEQFF.

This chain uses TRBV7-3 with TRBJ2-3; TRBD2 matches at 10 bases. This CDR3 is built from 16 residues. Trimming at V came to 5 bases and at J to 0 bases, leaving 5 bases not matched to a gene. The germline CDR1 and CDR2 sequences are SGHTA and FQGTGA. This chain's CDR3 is CASSTGLAPSTDTQYF. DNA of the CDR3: TGTGCCAGCAGCACGGGACTAGCGCCAAGCACAGATACGCAGTATTTT.

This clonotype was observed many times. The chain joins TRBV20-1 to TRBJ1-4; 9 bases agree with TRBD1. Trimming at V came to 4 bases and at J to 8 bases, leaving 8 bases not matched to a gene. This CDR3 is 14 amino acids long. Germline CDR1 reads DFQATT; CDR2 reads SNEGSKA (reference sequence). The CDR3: CSATYRGRREKLFF. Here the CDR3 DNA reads TGCAGTGCTACGTACAGGGGGCGAAGGGAAAAACTGTTTTTT.

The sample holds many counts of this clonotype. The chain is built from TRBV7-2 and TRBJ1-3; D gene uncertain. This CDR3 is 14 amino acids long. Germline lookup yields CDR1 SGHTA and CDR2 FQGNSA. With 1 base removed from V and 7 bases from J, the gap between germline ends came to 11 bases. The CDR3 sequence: CASSLGSVRNTIYF. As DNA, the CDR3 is TGTGCCAGCAGCTTAGGATCAGTCAGGAACACCATATATTTT.

The CDR3: CASSQEQGFGGELFF. In nucleotides, the CDR3 is TGCGCCAGCAGCCAAGAACAGGGGTTTGGCGGGGAGCTGTTTTTT. V and J are TRBV4-1 and TRBJ2-2; 7 bases align to TRBD1. There are 15 residues in the CDR3. V trimming: 0 bases; J trimming: 7 bases; junction bases outside the gene matches: 5. Germline CDR1 and CDR2: MGHRA and YSYEKL.

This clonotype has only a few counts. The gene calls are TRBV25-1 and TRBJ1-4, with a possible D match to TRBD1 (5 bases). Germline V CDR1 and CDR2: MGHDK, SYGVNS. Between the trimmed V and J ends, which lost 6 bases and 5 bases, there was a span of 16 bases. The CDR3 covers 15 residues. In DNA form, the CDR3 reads TGTGCCAGCAGCCTCCGGGGACTCCGGAATGAAAAACTGTTTTTT. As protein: CASSLRGLRNEKLFF.

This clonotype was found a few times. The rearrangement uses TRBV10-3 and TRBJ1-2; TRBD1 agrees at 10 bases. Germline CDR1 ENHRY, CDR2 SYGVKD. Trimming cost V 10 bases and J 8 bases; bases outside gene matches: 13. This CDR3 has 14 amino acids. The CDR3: CASSPGTGALGYTF. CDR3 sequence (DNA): TGTGCCAGCAGCCCCGGGACAGGGGCGTTGGGCTACACCTTC.